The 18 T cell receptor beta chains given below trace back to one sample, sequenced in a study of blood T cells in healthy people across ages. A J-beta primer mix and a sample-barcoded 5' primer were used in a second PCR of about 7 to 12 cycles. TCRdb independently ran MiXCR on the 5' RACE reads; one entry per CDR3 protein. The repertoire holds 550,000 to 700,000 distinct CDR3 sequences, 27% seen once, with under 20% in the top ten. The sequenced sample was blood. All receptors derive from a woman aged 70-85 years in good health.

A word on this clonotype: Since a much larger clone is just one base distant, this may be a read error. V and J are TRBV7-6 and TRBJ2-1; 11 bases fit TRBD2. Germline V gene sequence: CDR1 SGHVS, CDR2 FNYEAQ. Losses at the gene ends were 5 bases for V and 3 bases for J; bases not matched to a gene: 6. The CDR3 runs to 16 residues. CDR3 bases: TGTGCCAGCAGCCTTAGCGGGGGGGTTTTCTACAATGAGCAGTTCTTC. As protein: CASSLSGGVFYNEQFF.

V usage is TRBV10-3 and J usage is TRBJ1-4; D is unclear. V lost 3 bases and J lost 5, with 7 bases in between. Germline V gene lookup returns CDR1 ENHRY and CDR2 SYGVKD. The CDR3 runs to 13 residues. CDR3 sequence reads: CAISDSNNEKLFF. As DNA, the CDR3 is TGTGCCATCAGTGACAGCAACAATGAAAAACTGTTTTTT.

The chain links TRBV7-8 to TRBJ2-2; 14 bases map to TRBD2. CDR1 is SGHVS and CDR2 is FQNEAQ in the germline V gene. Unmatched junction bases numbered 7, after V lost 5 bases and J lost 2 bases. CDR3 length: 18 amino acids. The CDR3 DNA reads TGTGCCAGCAGCCGACTAGCGGGGGGGCCTGGTAACACCGGGGAGCTGTTTTTT. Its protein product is CASSRLAGGPGNTGELFF. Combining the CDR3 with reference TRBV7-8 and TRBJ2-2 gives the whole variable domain GAGVSQSPRYKVAKRGQDVALRCDPISGHVSLFWYQQALGQGPEFLTYFQNEAQLDKSGLPSDRFFAERPEGSVSTLKIQRTQQEDSAVYLCASSRLAGGPGNTGELFFGEGSRLTVL.

This CDR3 reads CASTDRDWQETQYF. The CDR3 DNA follows: TGTGCCAGCACTGACCGGGACTGGCAAGAGACCCAGTACTTC. This chain uses TRBV6-6 with TRBJ2-5, with D possibly being TRBD2 (6 bases). The CDR3 is 14 amino acids. V lost 7 bases, J lost 2 bases, and 14 bases lay in between. Per germline, CDR1 MNHNY and CDR2 SVGAGI (reference sequence).

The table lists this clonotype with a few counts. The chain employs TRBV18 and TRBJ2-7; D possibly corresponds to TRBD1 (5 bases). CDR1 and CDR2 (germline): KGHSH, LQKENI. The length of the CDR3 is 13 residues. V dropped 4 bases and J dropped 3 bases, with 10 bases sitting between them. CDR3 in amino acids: CASSQQAGYEQYF. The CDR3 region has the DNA TGTGCCAGCTCACAACAGGCCGGCTACGAGCAGTACTTC.

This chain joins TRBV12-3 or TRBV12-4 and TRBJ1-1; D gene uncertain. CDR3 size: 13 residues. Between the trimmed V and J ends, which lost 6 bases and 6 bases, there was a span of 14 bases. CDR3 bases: TGTGCCAGCAGCTCCCAACGGGCCTCTGAAGCTTTCTTT. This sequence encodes CASSSQRASEAFF.

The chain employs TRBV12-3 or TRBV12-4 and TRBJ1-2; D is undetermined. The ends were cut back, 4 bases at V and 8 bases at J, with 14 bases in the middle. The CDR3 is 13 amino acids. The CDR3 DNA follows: TGTGCCAGCAGTTCCCCGGGATGGGAGGGCTACACCTTC. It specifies CASSSPGWEGYTF.

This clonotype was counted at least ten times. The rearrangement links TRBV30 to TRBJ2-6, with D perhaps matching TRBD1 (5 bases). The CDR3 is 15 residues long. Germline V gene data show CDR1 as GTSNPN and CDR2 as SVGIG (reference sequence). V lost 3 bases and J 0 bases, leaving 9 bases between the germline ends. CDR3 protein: CAWRYRHSGANVLTF. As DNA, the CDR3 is TGTGCCTGGAGATACAGGCACTCTGGGGCCAACGTCCTGACTTTC.

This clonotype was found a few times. The CDR3 bases are TGTGCCAGCAGGGACGACAGGGGGCACGGCTACACCTTC. Translated: CASRDDRGHGYTF. This chain connects TRBV6-2 or TRBV6-3 to TRBJ1-2; 10 positions agree with TRBD1. The CDR3 runs to 13 residues. Unmatched junction bases numbered 6, after V lost 6 bases and J lost 8 bases. The V gene's germline CDR1 is MNHEY and CDR2 SVGEGT.

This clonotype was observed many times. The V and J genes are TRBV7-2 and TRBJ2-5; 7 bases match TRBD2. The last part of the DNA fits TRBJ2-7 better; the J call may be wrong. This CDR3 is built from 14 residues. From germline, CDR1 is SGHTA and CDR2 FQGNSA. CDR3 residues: CASSPTGGAYEQYF. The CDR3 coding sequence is TGTGCCAGCAGCCCCACGGGGGGAGCCTACGAGCAGTACTTC.

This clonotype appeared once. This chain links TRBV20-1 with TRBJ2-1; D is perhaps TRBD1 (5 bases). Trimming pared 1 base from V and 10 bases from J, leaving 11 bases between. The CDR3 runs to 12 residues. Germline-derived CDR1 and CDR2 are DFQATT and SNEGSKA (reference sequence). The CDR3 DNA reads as TGCAGTGCTAGAGTACAGGAATGGGAGCAGTTCTTC. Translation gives CSARVQEWEQFF.

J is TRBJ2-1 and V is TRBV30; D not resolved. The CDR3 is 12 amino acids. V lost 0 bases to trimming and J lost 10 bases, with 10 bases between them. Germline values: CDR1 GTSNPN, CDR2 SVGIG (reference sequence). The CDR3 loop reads CAWSVIGEEQFF. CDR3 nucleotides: TGTGCCTGGAGTGTGATTGGGGAAGAGCAGTTCTTC.

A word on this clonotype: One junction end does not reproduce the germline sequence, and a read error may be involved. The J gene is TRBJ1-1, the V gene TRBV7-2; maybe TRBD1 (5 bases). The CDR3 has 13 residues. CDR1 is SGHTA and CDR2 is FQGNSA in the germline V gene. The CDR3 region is CASSFRQRTEAFF. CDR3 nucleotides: TGCGCCAGCAGCTTCCGACAGCGCACTGAAGCTTTCTTT.

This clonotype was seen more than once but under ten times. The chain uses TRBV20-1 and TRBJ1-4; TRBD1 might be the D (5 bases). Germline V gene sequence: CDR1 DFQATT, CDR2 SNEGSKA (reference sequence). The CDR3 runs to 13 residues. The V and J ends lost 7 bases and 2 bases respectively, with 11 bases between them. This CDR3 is CSVPDMTNEKLFF. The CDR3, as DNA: TGCAGTGTTCCGGACATGACTAATGAAAAACTGTTTTTT.

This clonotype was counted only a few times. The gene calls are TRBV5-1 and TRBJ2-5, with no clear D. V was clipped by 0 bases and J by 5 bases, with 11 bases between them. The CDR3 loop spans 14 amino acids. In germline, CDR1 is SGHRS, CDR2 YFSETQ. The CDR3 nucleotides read TGCGCCAGCAGCTTGGGCCCAGAGGAGGAGACCCAGTACTTC. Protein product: CASSLGPEEETQYF.

The CDR3 loop is CSVAQGALGYGYTF. In DNA form, the CDR3 reads TGCAGCGTCGCACAGGGGGCGCTTGGCTATGGCTACACCTTC. This chain uses TRBV29-1 with TRBJ1-2; 9 bases align to TRBD1. CDR1 and CDR2 (germline): SQVTM, ANQGSEA. V shed 6 bases and J 4 bases; nucleotides not matched to a gene: 9. This CDR3 has 14 amino acids.

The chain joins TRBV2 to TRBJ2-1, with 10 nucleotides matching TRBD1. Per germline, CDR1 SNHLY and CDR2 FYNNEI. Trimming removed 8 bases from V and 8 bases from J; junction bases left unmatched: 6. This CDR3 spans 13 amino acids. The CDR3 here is CASGTGVVHEQFF. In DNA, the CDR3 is TGTGCCAGCGGGACAGGGGTAGTTCATGAGCAGTTCTTC.

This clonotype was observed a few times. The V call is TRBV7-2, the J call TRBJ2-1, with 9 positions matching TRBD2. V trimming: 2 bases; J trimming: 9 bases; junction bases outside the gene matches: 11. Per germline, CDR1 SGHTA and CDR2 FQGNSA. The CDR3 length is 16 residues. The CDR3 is CASSLMVLAGVGEQFF. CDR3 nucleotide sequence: TGTGCCAGCAGCTTAATGGTATTAGCGGGGGTGGGTGAGCAGTTCTTC.